Listed below are T cell receptor beta chains from one sample, sequenced in a study of shared clonotypes between healthy human individuals. The assay was immunoSEQ multiplex PCR, and TCRdb's table has in-frame clones only and misses some. The sample has over 750,000 clones; about 96% are singletons. The specimen was naive CD8+ T cells sorted from blood. The receptors were sampled from a young man in good health. Each CDR3 is given with its conserved first and last residue. A D gene is named only where the DNA matches it firmly. Clone size is shown for a subset of rows, as once, few, many or a class of expanded clone.

TRBJ1-4,NA,NA,TRBV5-1,CASSLVSPIREKLFF,TGCGCCAGCAGCTTGGTCAGCCCTATACGGGAAAAACTGTTTTTT
TRBJ2-6,NA,NA,TRBV25-1,CASSDRTGSGANVLTF,TGTGCCAGCAGTGATCGAACAGGATCTGGGGCCAACGTCCTGACTTTC
TRBJ2-3,NA,TRBD2,TRBV7-9,CASSPELAGVETDTQYF,TGTGCCAGCAGCCCGGAGCTAGCGGGAGTAGAAACAGATACGCAGTATTTT
TRBJ2-3,NA,NA,TRBV7-9,CASRGSTDTQYF,TGTGCCAGCAGGGGTAGCACAGATACGCAGTATTTT
TRBJ1-4,NA,NA,TRBV28,CASSQAGEYEKLFF,TGTGCCAGCAGCCAAGCGGGGGAGTATGAAAAACTGTTTTTT
TRBJ2-7,NA,NA,TRBV28,CASSFTVAYEQYF,TGTGCCAGCAGTTTTACAGTCGCCTACGAGCAGTACTTC
TRBJ1-3,NA,NA,TRBV7-9,CASSLATSFSGNTIYF,TGTGCCAGCAGCTTAGCGACATCCTTCTCTGGAAACACCATATATTTT
TRBJ1-2,NA,NA,TRBV19,CASTMGGRGYTF,TGTGCCAGTACTATGGGGGGTCGCGGCTACACCTTC
TRBJ2-7,NA,TRBD1,TRBV16,CASSRTGTRYEQYF,TGTGCCAGCAGTCGGACAGGCACCAGGTACGAGCAGTACTTC
TRBJ2-1,NA,TRBD1,TRBV5-1,CASSLSGGAYNEQFF,TGCGCCAGCAGCTTGTCAGGGGGCGCCTACAATGAGCAGTTCTTC
TRBJ1-5,NA,TRBD1,TRBV4-1,CASSQVGQGVQPQHF,TGCGCCAGCAGCCAAGTGGGACAGGGGGTTCAGCCCCAGCATTTT
TRBJ2-3,NA,NA,TRBV6-1,CASSEARVNTDTQYF,TGTGCCAGCAGTGAGGCTAGGGTAAACACAGATACGCAGTATTTT
TRBJ2-7,NA,NA,TRBV6-1,CASLVRVGEQYF,TGTGCCAGCTTAGTAAGGGTGGGCGAGCAGTACTTC
TRBJ2-2,NA,NA,TRBV7-2,CASSPLSGWGTGELFF,TGTGCCAGCAGCCCGCTATCAGGGTGGGGAACCGGGGAGCTGTTTTTT
TRBJ1-1,NA,NA,TRBV9,CASSGRDLNTEAFF,TGTGCCAGCAGCGGCCGGGACCTGAACACTGAAGCTTTCTTT
TRBJ2-7,NA,TRBD1,TRBV19,CASSIGRGPYEQYF,TGTGCCAGTAGTATAGGCAGGGGGCCCTACGAGCAGTACTTC
TRBJ2-7,NA,NA,TRBV2,CASTTAPIYEQYF,TGTGCCAGCACTACGGCACCTATCTACGAGCAGTACTTC
TRBJ1-1,NA,NA,TRBV7-2,CASSLVGGSTEAFF,TGTGCCAGCAGCTTAGTGGGGGGTTCCACTGAAGCTTTCTTT
TRBJ1-2,NA,NA,TRBV7-2,CASSLVIRTETNYGYTF,TGTGCCAGCAGCTTAGTTATCCGGACAGAGACTAACTATGGCTACACCTTC
TRBJ2-7,NA,TRBD1,TRBV5-8,CASSLVGTGASYEQYF,TGTGCCAGCAGCTTGGTGGGGACAGGGGCTTCGTACGAGCAGTACTTC
TRBJ2-5,NA,NA,TRBV7-9,CASSLELAGIRQETQYF,TGTGCCAGCAGCTTAGAATTGGCAGGGATCAGACAAGAGACCCAGTACTTC
TRBJ2-3,once,NA,TRBV7-6,CASSRTPTDTQYF,TGTGCCAGCAGCCGGACTCCAACAGATACGCAGTATTTT
TRBJ2-1,NA,TRBD2,TRBV4-2,CASSQETGLGIYNEQFF,TGTGCCAGCAGCCAGGAAACGGGACTAGGGATCTACAATGAGCAGTTCTTC
TRBJ1-5,NA,NA,TRBV9,CASSADSSNQPQHF,TGTGCCAGCAGCGCTGACAGTAGCAATCAGCCCCAGCATTTT
TRBJ2-3,NA,NA,TRBV30,CAWTLGLGGTDTQYF,TGTGCCTGGACCTTAGGACTGGGCGGCACAGATACGCAGTATTTT
TRBJ2-4,NA,NA,TRBV7-9,CASSLRGLVNIQYF,TGTGCCAGCAGCTTAAGAGGGCTCGTAAACATTCAGTACTTC
TRBJ2-7,NA,NA,TRBV6-5,CASSWEHEQYF,TGTGCCAGCAGCTGGGAACACGAGCAGTACTTC
TRBJ2-7,NA,TRBD2,TRBV13,CASSLGTSGTYEQYF,TGTGCCAGCAGCTTAGGGACTAGCGGTACCTACGAGCAGTACTTC
TRBJ2-5,NA,TRBD2,TRBV7-9,CASSSGTSGRAEETQYF,TGTGCCAGCAGCTCCGGGACTAGCGGGAGGGCGGAGGAGACCCAGTACTTC
TRBJ2-5,NA,TRBD2,TRBV11-3,CASSRGTIAGSETQYF,TGTGCCAGCAGCCGGGGGACCATAGCGGGAAGTGAGACCCAGTACTTC
TRBJ2-7,NA,NA,TRBV4-1,CASSRYQGGSYEQYF,TGCGCCAGCAGCCGATACCAGGGGGGGTCCTACGAGCAGTACTTC
TRBJ2-7,NA,NA,TRBV4-1,CASSQAEVGGEQYF,TGCGCCAGCAGCCAAGCCGAAGTCGGCGGCGAGCAGTACTTC
TRBJ1-1,NA,NA,TRBV7-9,CASSPGWGDTEAFF,TGTGCCAGCAGCCCGGGTTGGGGGGACACTGAAGCTTTCTTT
TRBJ1-1,NA,NA,TRBV27,CASSSPPGGEAFF,TGTGCCAGCAGTTCCCCTCCTGGGGGTGAAGCTTTCTTT
TRBJ2-1,NA,NA,TRBV5-1,CASTLEAQVHNEQFF,TGCGCCAGCACCTTGGAGGCACAGGTCCACAATGAGCAGTTCTTC
TRBJ2-7,NA,TRBD2,TRBV11-2,CASSPRTSGSYEQYF,TGTGCCAGCAGCCCGCGGACTAGCGGTTCCTACGAGCAGTACTTC
TRBJ1-2,once,NA,TRBV20-1,CSARGLHGYTF,TGCAGTGCCCGGGGACTGCATGGCTACACCTTC
TRBJ2-2,NA,NA,TRBV6-5,CASSYAQTGELFF,TGTGCCAGCAGTTACGCCCAGACCGGGGAGCTGTTTTTT
TRBJ2-7,NA,NA,TRBV10-2,CASSDLQGIYEQYF,TGCGCCAGCAGTGATTTACAGGGAATATACGAGCAGTACTTC
TRBJ2-7,NA,TRBD1,TRBV7-9,CASSLGSMGQGRNEQYF,TGTGCCAGCAGCTTAGGATCAATGGGACAGGGGAGGAACGAGCAGTACTTC
TRBJ2-1,NA,NA,TRBV6-6,CASSYLGSELNEQFF,TGTGCCAGCAGTTACTTGGGCTCGGAACTCAATGAGCAGTTCTTC
TRBJ2-1,NA,TRBD2,TRBV5-4,CASSLIAGGPYNEQFF,TGTGCCAGCAGCTTGATAGCGGGAGGGCCCTACAATGAGCAGTTCTTC
TRBJ2-7,NA,TRBD1,TRBV7-9,CASSLTRSWTGKAYEQYF,TGTGCCAGCAGCTTAACTCGTAGTTGGACAGGGAAGGCTTACGAGCAGTACTTC
TRBJ2-7,NA,TRBD2,TRBV7-9,CASSLGRAGGSSYEQYF,TGTGCCAGCAGCTTAGGGAGAGCGGGAGGAAGCTCCTACGAGCAGTACTTC
TRBJ1-5,NA,NA,TRBV28,CASSPGPWRGQPQHF,TGTGCCAGCAGTCCAGGCCCTTGGCGGGGTCAGCCCCAGCATTTT